This T cell receptor (beta chain) was obtained from a study of somatic mutations in cytotoxic T cells in rheumatoid arthritis. In the study overall: The authors flow-sorted some V beta antibody-stained T-cell populations at nearly 100% purity, including V beta1+ cells that they sequenced for TCRB.

As originally analysed: Patient CD8+ clones above 1% seldom matched published virus-specific TCRB sequences. Data came from immunoSEQ multiplex PCR; TCRdb stores just in-frame clones and leaves some out. V and J calls and clone size are copied from that table; D and trimming were computed from the DNA. The sample carries 15,000 or so clones, 79% recorded once. The CDR3 runs 14 residues. The germline gives CDR1 MNHEY, CDR2 SVGAGI. The V and J ends lost 3 bases and 7 bases respectively, with 15 bases between them. The chain uses TRBV6-5 and TRBJ1-1; possible D gene TRBD1, 6 bases. The sample was CD8+ T cells sorted from blood. The receptor was isolated from an adult with rheumatoid arthritis. Here the CDR3 DNA reads TGTGCCAGCAGTTATTCCCAGGGGTCCGGTGAAGCTTTCTTT. Residues: CASSYSQGSGEAFF.